The sequence of this TCR beta chain was determined in a study of cytomegalovirus exposure and HLA in healthy donors. Findings and caveats of the study: Three chains tied to CMV proved CMV antigen-specific in vitro.

Vbeta (60) and Jbeta (13) primers were used in the PCR. Using immunoSEQ multiplex PCR, the repertoire was profiled, and TCRdb retains in-frame clones only, with some absent. Recorded for this sample: 55,000 to 70,000 clones. About this clone itself: Antigen specificity is unknown.

The TCR was taken from a female donor in good health and CMV-seropositive. The specimen sequenced was PBMCs.

The CDR3 is CASSPRTSGETQYF. The CDR3 nucleotides are TGTGCCAGCAGCCCGAGGACTAGCGGGGAGACCCAGTACTTC. This chain joins TRBV7-2 and TRBJ2-5; the match to TRBD2 covers 11 bases. Germline V lookup: CDR1 SGHTA, CDR2 FQGNSA. The CDR3 is made up of 14 amino acids. Germline trimming cut 5 bases from V and 5 bases from J; bases unmatched to any gene: 4.